Below, 23 T cell receptor beta chains from the same sample are listed, as sequenced in a study of early T cells in non-severe SARS-CoV-2 infection (TCRdb year 2021). Library method: 5' RACE. These reads were obtained on a NextSeq 500. TCRdb took the public reads, trimmed them with fastp at Q25, ran MiXCR for clone calling and kept in-frame beta chains. Each record represents a unique CDR3 protein, reported with the most common genes and DNA among its rows. The sample table lists tens of thousands of distinct CDR3 sequences, about 16% of them with a count of one. Less than 7% of the sample belongs to the ten largest clones. Material: whole blood. The receptors were gathered from an adult who was a healthcare worker with PCR-confirmed SARS-CoV-2 infection or an uninfected control (not recorded which).

This chain uses TRBV12-3 or TRBV12-4 with TRBJ1-1; D unresolved. Trimming removed 6 bases at V and 10 bases at J, with 12 bases between. The CDR3 has 11 residues. The CDR3 here is CASSLGPGAFF. The CDR3 region has the DNA TGTGCCAGCAGCCTAGGGCCCGGAGCTTTCTTT.

The chain combines TRBV12-3 or TRBV12-4 with TRBJ1-5, with TRBD1 as a possible D gene (6 bases). This CDR3 has 16 residues. V dropped 0 bases and J dropped 3 bases, with 12 bases sitting between them. The CDR3 loop is CASSLAGAISNQPQHF. The CDR3, as DNA: TGTGCCAGCAGTTTAGCGGGGGCGATATCCAATCAGCCCCAGCATTTT.

The chain has TRBV28 and TRBJ2-7; D gene unclear. The length of the CDR3 is 11 residues. Trimming removed 4 bases at V and 7 bases at J, with 8 bases between. Looked up from germline, CDR1 is MDHEN and CDR2 is SYDVKM. Written as DNA, the CDR3 is TGTGCCAGCAGTTCCCGTCGGGAGCAGTACTTC. The encoded protein is CASSSRREQYF.

J is TRBJ2-1 and V is TRBV25-1; D call uncertain. The CDR3 runs 11 residues. Germline CDR1 is MGHDK and CDR2 is SYGVNS. V was cut by 4 bases and J by 8 bases, with 6 bases left in between. The CDR3 coding sequence is TGTGCCAGCAGTGGGTCCCATGAGCAGTTCTTC. The encoded protein is CASSGSHEQFF.

The chain joins TRBV27 to TRBJ2-5; D might be TRBD1 (5 bases). The CDR3 loop spans 16 amino acids. Trimming took 0 bases from V and 3 from J, leaving 14 bases between them. Germline V gene lookup returns CDR1 MNHEY and CDR2 SMNVEV (reference sequence). CDR3 coding DNA: TGTGCCAGCAGTTTATCCTCAGGGTTCATAAAAGAGACCCAGTACTTC. Amino acids: CASSLSSGFIKETQYF.

This clonotype has a count of ten or more. This chain links TRBV6-1 with TRBJ2-3; no firm D call. The V and J ends lost 7 bases and 5 bases respectively, with 16 bases between them. This CDR3 is 14 amino acids long. The V gene's germline CDR1 is MNHNS and CDR2 SASEGT. CDR3 sequence (DNA): TGTGCCAGCATGACAACCCCCTCCTTAGATACGCAGTATTTT. It yields the protein CASMTTPSLDTQYF.

This clonotype was found a few times. The V gene is TRBV5-1, the J gene TRBJ2-7; no reliable D call. The CDR3 is 12 amino acids. The V gene's germline CDR1 is SGHRS and CDR2 YFSETQ. V was trimmed by 5 bases and J by 4 bases, leaving 10 bases between them. DNA for the CDR3: TGCGCCAGCAGTGGGCCACTGTACGAGCAGTACTTC. This sequence encodes CASSGPLYEQYF.

This clonotype was found many times. This chain uses TRBV28 with TRBJ2-7; no reliable D call. CDR1 is MDHEN, CDR2 SYDVKM, per germline. This CDR3 is built from 14 residues. V was shortened by 7 bases and J by 0 bases, with 13 bases between the two germline ends. The CDR3 reads CASKPPQDSYEQYF. The CDR3 bases are TGTGCCAGCAAACCCCCCCAAGACTCCTACGAGCAGTACTTC.

This clonotype was seen at least ten times. The rearrangement joins TRBV20-1 to TRBJ2-7; 14 bases are shared with TRBD2. Germline V CDR1 and CDR2: DFQATT, SNEGSKA (reference sequence). Trimming cost V 5 bases and J 6 bases; bases outside gene matches: 6. CDR3 length equals 14 residues. For the CDR3, the DNA is TGCAGTGCTTCATGGACTAGCGGGAGGCCCGAGCAGTACTTC. Translating gives CSASWTSGRPEQYF.

This clonotype was recorded a few times. V gene TRBV28 combines with J gene TRBJ2-7; D is undetermined. Germline V gene data show CDR1 as MDHEN and CDR2 as SYDVKM. Trimming removed 6 bases at V and 5 bases at J, with 11 bases between. The CDR3 is 12 amino acids. The CDR3: CASSPTPNEQYF. The CDR3 bases are TGTGCCAGCAGCCCGACGCCGAACGAGCAGTACTTC.

About this clonotype: Just one base apart from a much larger clone, this may be a read error. The chain carries TRBV20-1 and TRBJ2-7; D is perhaps TRBD2 (7 bases). The CDR3 covers 14 residues. The germline V gene encodes CDR1 DFQATT and CDR2 SNEGSKA (reference sequence). The V and J ends lost 3 bases and 2 bases respectively, with 14 bases between them. CDR3 in DNA: TGCAGTGCTAGCGAACGGGGGGCGGCCTACGAGCAGTACTTC. Translating it yields CSASERGAAYEQYF.

This clonotype was counted between two and nine times. The rearrangement uses TRBV9 and TRBJ2-1; D unclear. With 2 bases removed from V and 0 bases from J, the gap between germline ends came to 9 bases. This CDR3 is built from 15 residues. Per the germline V gene, CDR1 is SGDLS and CDR2 is YYNGEE. CDR3 DNA: TGTGCCAGCAGCGTGCGTCCAGGCTCCTACAATGAGCAGTTCTTC. It encodes CASSVRPGSYNEQFF.

At least ten counts were recorded for this clonotype. The chain has TRBV5-4 and TRBJ2-1, with D hard to call. The CDR3 is 13 residues long. Germline V gene sequence: CDR1 SGHNT, CDR2 YYREEE (reference sequence). Between the trimmed V and J ends, which lost 1 base and 5 bases, there was a span of 7 bases. CDR3 in amino acids: CASSLSQNNEQFF. In DNA, the CDR3 is TGTGCCAGCAGCTTGAGTCAGAACAATGAGCAGTTCTTC.

This clonotype was observed at least ten times. The chain has TRBV28 and TRBJ1-4; D is undetermined. V was clipped by 4 bases and J by 11 bases, with 17 bases between them. CDR1 is MDHEN, CDR2 SYDVKM, per germline. This CDR3 is built from 14 residues. The CDR3 bases are TGTGCCAGCAGTTGGCTTCTTGCGAGGAGGAAACTGTTTTTT. Translated, it gives CASSWLLARRKLFF.

This clonotype was observed a handful of times. The rearrangement uses TRBV28 and TRBJ2-7; D assignment may be TRBD1 or TRBD2 (5 bases each). The CDR3 sequence is 14 residues long. Trimming took 5 bases from V and 0 from J, leaving 11 bases between them. Germline lookup yields CDR1 MDHEN and CDR2 SYDVKM. CDR3 sequence: CASSPFGTSYEQYF. In DNA, the CDR3 is TGTGCCAGCAGTCCCTTTGGGACCTCCTACGAGCAGTACTTC.

Turning to this clonotype: With a much larger clone just one base away, this may be a read error. The chain recombines TRBV2 with TRBJ2-2; 11 nucleotides align to TRBD1. Germline V gives CDR1 SNHLY, CDR2 FYNNEI. This CDR3 spans 15 amino acids. The ends lost 8 bases at V and 5 bases at J; junction bases unmatched: 7. CDR3 nucleotides: TGTGCCAGCCAATCGGGACAGGGGGGAACCGGGGAGCTGTTTTTT. Translating it yields CASQSGQGGTGELFF.

This clonotype showed up many times. This chain joins TRBV28 and TRBJ1-6, with D uncertain. Trimming left V 1 base short and J 4 bases short, with 5 bases between. CDR1 and CDR2 from the germline V gene are MDHEN and SYDVKM. The CDR3 sequence is 14 residues long. CDR3 nucleotides: TGTGCCAGCAGTTTATTGGGGTATAATTCACCCCTCCACTTT. Translation: CASSLLGYNSPLHF.

This clonotype was counted between two and nine times. This sequence joins TRBV7-9 and TRBJ2-7, with D maybe TRBD1 (5 bases). Between the trimmed V and J ends, which lost 7 bases and 11 bases, there was a span of 21 bases. CDR3 size: 13 residues. Germline assignment: CDR1 SEHNR and CDR2 FQNEAQ (reference sequence). The CDR3 nucleotides read TGTGCCAGCACCGACAGTCCCAATTACCATAAGTACTTC. Its translation: CASTDSPNYHKYF. Filled out from reference TRBV7-9 and TRBJ2-7, the complete variable domain reads DTGVSQNPRHKITKRGQNVTFRCDPISEHNRLYWYRQTLGQGPEFLTYFQNEAQLEKSRLLSDRFSAERPKGSFSTLEIQRTEQGDSAMYLCASTDSPNYHKYFGPGTRLTVT.

V is TRBV14 and J is TRBJ1-1, with 7 bases lining up with TRBD1. The CDR3 length is 15 residues. Germline V lookup: CDR1 SGHDN, CDR2 FVKESK. Trimming took 4 bases from V and 0 from J; bases not matched to a gene: 5. CDR3 loop: CASSPYRGMNTEAFF. Here the CDR3 DNA reads TGTGCCAGCAGCCCTTACAGGGGAATGAACACTGAAGCTTTCTTT.

This clonotype has at least ten counts. The rearrangement links TRBV10-2 to TRBJ2-7; tentatively, D is TRBD2 (7 bases). The CDR3 runs to 16 residues. Trimming pared 3 bases from V and 2 bases from J, leaving 17 bases between. In germline, CDR1 is WSHSY, CDR2 SAAADI. The CDR3 region is CASSDQGIAGAYEQYF. As DNA, the CDR3 is TGCGCCAGCAGTGACCAGGGGATAGCGGGCGCCTACGAGCAGTACTTC.

The rearrangement uses TRBV6-5 and TRBJ2-1; 9 nucleotides match TRBD2. The V gene end was trimmed by 6 bases and the J gene end by 8 bases; junction bases not matched to a gene: 11. Germline assignment: CDR1 MNHEY and CDR2 SVGAGI. CDR3 length: 15 amino acids. In DNA, the CDR3 is TGTGCCAGCAGGAAGGATAGCGGGAGTTTTGATGAGCAGTTCTTC. It is translated as CASRKDSGSFDEQFF.

Ten or more counts support this clonotype. The chain has TRBV27 and TRBJ1-2; D remains unclear. V gave up 3 bases and J gave up 0 bases, with 17 bases separating them. The germline gives CDR1 MNHEY, CDR2 SMNVEV (reference sequence). This CDR3 spans 17 amino acids. CDR3 region: CASSFRTTLQANYGYTF. In DNA, the CDR3 is TGTGCCAGCAGTTTCAGGACGACACTCCAAGCTAACTATGGCTACACCTTC.

This clonotype has ten or more counts. V usage is TRBV7-9 and J usage is TRBJ2-7, with TRBD1 as a possible D gene (6 bases). Germline V gives CDR1 SEHNR, CDR2 FQNEAQ (reference sequence). The CDR3 is 14 amino acids. V was shortened by 5 bases and J by 1 base, with 12 bases between the two germline ends. CDR3 nucleotides: TGTGCCAGCAGCCACCGGGACAATTCCTACGAGCAGTACTTC. This gives the protein CASSHRDNSYEQYF.